The 8 T cell receptor beta chains reported below all come from one sample, sequenced in a study of OX40 agonist ivuxolimab in advanced cancers. Sequencing was performed with immunoSEQ multiplex PCR; in TCRdb, only in-frame clones are kept and a portion is missing. The table lists some 86,000 clones, about 91% of them singletons, with around 6.5% in the top ten. Here the sequenced sample was CD4+ or CD8+ T cells sorted from blood, taken in a trial of the OX40 agonist ivuxolimab. Every receptor here comes from an adult with an advanced solid tumor such as melanoma, head and neck, liver or kidney cancer.

The chain uses TRBV5-1 and TRBJ2-2, with 8 bases lining up with TRBD1. The CDR3 runs to 17 residues. V lost 4 bases to trimming and J lost 5 bases; unmatched junction nucleotides: 13. Germline V gene lookup returns CDR1 SGHRS and CDR2 YFSETQ. CDR3 loop: CASSPVPGQGGTGELFF. CDR3 nucleotide sequence: TGCGCCAGCAGCCCCGTCCCCGGACAGGGAGGTACCGGGGAGCTGTTTTTT.

The chain carries TRBV6-1 and TRBJ2-1, with a possible D match to TRBD1 (5 bases). This CDR3 has 13 amino acids. The V end was cut by 6 bases, the J end by 6 bases, with 12 bases between. The germline gives CDR1 MNHNS, CDR2 SASEGT. Here the CDR3 DNA reads TGTGCCAGCAGAAGGGGCGGTGGCAATGAGCAGTTCTTC. As protein: CASRRGGGNEQFF.

The CDR3 DNA reads TGTGCCAGTAGTATGAAGACTAGCGGGAGAAATGAGCAGTTCTTC. Translated: CASSMKTSGRNEQFF. The chain links TRBV19 to TRBJ2-1; the match to TRBD2 covers 12 bases. V lost 3 bases to trimming and J lost 7 bases; unmatched junction nucleotides: 4. Germline assignment: CDR1 LNHDA and CDR2 SQIVND (reference sequence). This CDR3 has 15 residues.

This chain uses TRBV9 with TRBJ1-5; possible D gene TRBD1, 6 bases. Trimming shortened V by 2 bases and J by 1 base, and 7 bases separated the two germline ends. Germline CDR1 SGDLS, CDR2 YYNGEE. CDR3 length: 14 amino acids. DNA of the CDR3: TGTGCCAGCAGCGTCGGGACAAGCAATCAGCCCCAGCATTTT. It yields the protein CASSVGTSNQPQHF.

The genes are TRBV30 and TRBJ1-2; D is uncertain. This CDR3 has 13 amino acids. CDR1 is GTSNPN and CDR2 is SVGIG in the germline V gene (reference sequence). The ends were cut back, 7 bases at V and 4 bases at J, with 16 bases in the middle. As DNA, the CDR3 is TGTGCCTCATCCCCAGCGTACGTCTATGGCTACACCTTC. Its translation is CASSPAYVYGYTF.

The chain recombines TRBV6-5 with TRBJ1-1, with 8 positions matching TRBD1. CDR1 and CDR2 (germline): MNHEY, SVGAGI. The CDR3 extends over 15 amino acids. Trimming removed 7 bases from V and 5 bases from J; junction bases left unmatched: 12. Written as DNA, the CDR3 is TGTGCCAGCATTCCGGGGGGACAGGTGGGGACTGAAGCTTTCTTT. Translation: CASIPGGQVGTEAFF.

The chain uses TRBV5-6 and TRBJ2-5, with D possibly being TRBD2 (6 bases). The CDR3 runs 14 residues. The V end lost 1 base, the J end lost 7 bases, and 14 bases lay between the germline ends. The V gene's germline CDR1 is SGHDT and CDR2 YYEEEE. CDR3 sequence (DNA): TGTGCCAGCAGCTTGCCTAGCGTGAGCGGGACCCAGTACTTC. It is translated as CASSLPSVSGTQYF.

The rearrangement links TRBV5-4 to TRBJ2-4, with a weak D call TRBD1 (5 bases). Germline loops: CDR1 SGHNT, CDR2 YYREEE (reference sequence). There are 14 residues in the CDR3. V was cut by 0 bases and J by 9 bases, with 13 bases left in between. CDR3 DNA: TGTGCCAGCAGCTTGGGCGGACATACCCCCATTCAGTACTTC. Translation gives CASSLGGHTPIQYF.